This T cell receptor beta chain was recorded in a study of blood T cell repertoires in COVID-19. Data came from immunoSEQ multiplex PCR; TCRdb stores just in-frame clones and leaves some out. The table shows more than 150,000 clones, with approximately 83% occurring only once. With 5 bases clipped from V and 2 bases from J, the junction kept 6 bases outside the gene matches. Germline V lookup: CDR1 SGDLS, CDR2 YYNGEE. CDR3 length: 15 residues. Sequencing used peripheral blood. The chain recombines TRBV9 with TRBJ2-1, with 8 bases lining up with TRBD2. This TCR was sampled from an older woman with acute or convalescent COVID-19. CDR3 coding DNA: TGTGCCAGCAGAGATACCGGGGGGGCCTACAATGAGCAGTTCTTC. It yields the protein CASRDTGGAYNEQFF.